This T cell receptor beta chain was obtained from a study of memory CD4+ T cells and cytomegalovirus serostatus. Single viable CD3+CD4+CD8-CD45RO+ cells were sorted as the memory CD4+ T cells. Produced via immunoSEQ multiplex PCR; TCRdb's table is partial and in-frame only. The table includes tens of thousands of clones, 70% to 85% detected once. The CDR3 spans 16 residues. The germline CDR1 and CDR2 sequences are MGHDK and SYGVNS. J gave up 1 base and V 4 bases, and 5 bases lay outside the gene matches. Sequencing was carried out using memory CD4+ T cells from blood. This TCR was recovered from an adult in good health and CMV-seropositive. This sequence joins TRBV25-1 and TRBJ2-3, with 10 bases aligning to TRBD2. CDR3 loop: CASSGPGLARTDTQYF. In nucleotides, the CDR3 is TGTGCCAGCAGTGGACCGGGACTAGCGCGCACAGATACGCAGTATTTT. Looking up the rest from reference TRBV25-1 and TRBJ2-3 gives the full variable domain: EADIYQTPRYLVIGTGKKITLECSQTMGHDKMYWYQQDPGMELHLIHYSYGVNSTEKGDLSSESTVSRIRTEHFPLTLESARPSHTSQYLCASSGPGLARTDTQYFGPGTRLTVL.